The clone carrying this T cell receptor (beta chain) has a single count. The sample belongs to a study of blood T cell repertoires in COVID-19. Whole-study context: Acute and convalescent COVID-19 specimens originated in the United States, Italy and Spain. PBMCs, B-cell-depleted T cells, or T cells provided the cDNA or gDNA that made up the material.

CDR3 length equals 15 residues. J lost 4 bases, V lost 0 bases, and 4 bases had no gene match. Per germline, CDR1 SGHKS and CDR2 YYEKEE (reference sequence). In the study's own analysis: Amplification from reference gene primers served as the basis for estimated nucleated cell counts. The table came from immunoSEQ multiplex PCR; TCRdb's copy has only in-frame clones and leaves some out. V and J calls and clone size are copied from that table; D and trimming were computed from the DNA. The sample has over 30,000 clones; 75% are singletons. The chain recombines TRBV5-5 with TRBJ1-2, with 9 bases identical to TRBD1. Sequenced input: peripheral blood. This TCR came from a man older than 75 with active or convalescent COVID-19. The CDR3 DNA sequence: TGTGCCAGCAGCTTGGACAGGGGGCTGTTCTATGGCTACACCTTC. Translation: CASSLDRGLFYGYTF.